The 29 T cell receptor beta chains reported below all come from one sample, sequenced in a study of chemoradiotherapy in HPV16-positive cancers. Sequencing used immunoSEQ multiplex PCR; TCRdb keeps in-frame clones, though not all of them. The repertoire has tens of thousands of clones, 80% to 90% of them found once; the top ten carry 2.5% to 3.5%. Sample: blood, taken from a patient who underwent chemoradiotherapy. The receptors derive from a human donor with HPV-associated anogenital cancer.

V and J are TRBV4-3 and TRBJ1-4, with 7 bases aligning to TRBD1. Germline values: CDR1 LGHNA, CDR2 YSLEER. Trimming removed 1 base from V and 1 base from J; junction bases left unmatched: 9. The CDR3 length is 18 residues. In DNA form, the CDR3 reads TGCGCCAGCAGCCAAGCTTCGCGTACAGGGGAAACTAATGAAAAACTGTTTTTT. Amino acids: CASSQASRTGETNEKLFF.

CDR3 amino acids: CASSPKAGRGMNTEAFF. The DNA for the CDR3 is TGTGCCAGCAGCCCGAAGGCAGGGAGAGGGATGAACACTGAAGCTTTCTTT. This chain joins TRBV11-3 and TRBJ1-1; weak D call: TRBD1 (5 bases). Trimming shortened V by 5 bases and J by 0 bases, and 19 bases separated the two germline ends. CDR1 and CDR2 (germline): SGHNT, YENEEA. The CDR3 has 17 amino acids.

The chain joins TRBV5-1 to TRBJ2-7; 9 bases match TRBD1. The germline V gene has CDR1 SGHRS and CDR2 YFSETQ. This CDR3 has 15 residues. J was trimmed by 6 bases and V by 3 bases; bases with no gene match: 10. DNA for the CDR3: TGCGCCAGCAGCTCCCCGGGACAGGGTTCGGCCGAGCAGTACTTC. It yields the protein CASSSPGQGSAEQYF.

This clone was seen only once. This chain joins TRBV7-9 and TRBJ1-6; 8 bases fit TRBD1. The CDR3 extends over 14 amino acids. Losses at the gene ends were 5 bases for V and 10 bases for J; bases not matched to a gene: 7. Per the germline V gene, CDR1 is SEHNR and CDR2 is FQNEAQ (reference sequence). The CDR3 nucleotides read TGTGCCAGCAGCCTGGACAGGGCGGACTCACCCCTCCACTTT. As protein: CASSLDRADSPLHF. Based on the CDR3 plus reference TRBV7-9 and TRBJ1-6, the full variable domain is DTGVSQNPRHKITKRGQNVTFRCDPISEHNRLYWYRQTLGQGPEFLTYFQNEAQLEKSRLLSDRFSAERPKGSFSTLEIQRTEQGDSAMYLCASSLDRADSPLHFGNGTRLTVT.

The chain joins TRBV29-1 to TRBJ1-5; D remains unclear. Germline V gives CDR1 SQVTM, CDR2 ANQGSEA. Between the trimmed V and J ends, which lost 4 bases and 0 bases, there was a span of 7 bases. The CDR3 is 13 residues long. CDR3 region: CSVGHNSNQPQHF. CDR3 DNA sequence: TGCAGCGTTGGCCACAATAGCAATCAGCCCCAGCATTTT.

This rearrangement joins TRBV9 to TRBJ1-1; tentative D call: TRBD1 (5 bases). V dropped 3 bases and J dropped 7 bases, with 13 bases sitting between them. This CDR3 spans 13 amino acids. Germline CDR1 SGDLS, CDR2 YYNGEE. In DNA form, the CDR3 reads TGTGCCAGCAGCGCCCGGGGGGAGATTGAAGCTTTCTTT. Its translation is CASSARGEIEAFF.

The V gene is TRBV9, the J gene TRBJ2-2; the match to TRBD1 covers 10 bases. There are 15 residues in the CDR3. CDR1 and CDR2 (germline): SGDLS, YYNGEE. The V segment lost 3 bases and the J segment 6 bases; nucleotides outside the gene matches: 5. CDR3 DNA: TGTGCCAGCAGCGCGACAGGGGGCCGAGCCGGGGAGCTGTTTTTT. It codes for CASSATGGRAGELFF.

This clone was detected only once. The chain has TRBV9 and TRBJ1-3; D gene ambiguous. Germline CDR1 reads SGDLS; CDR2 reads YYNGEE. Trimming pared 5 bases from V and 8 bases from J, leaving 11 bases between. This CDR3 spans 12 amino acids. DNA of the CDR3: TGTGCCAGCAGTCTTGCTCGGGACACCATATATTTT. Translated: CASSLARDTIYF.

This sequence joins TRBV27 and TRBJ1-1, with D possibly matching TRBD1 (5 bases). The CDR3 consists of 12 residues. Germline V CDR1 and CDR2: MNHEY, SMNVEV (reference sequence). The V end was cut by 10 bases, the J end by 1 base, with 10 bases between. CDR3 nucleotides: TGTGCCACCCGAGGACAGAACACTGAAGCTTTCTTT. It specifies CATRGQNTEAFF.

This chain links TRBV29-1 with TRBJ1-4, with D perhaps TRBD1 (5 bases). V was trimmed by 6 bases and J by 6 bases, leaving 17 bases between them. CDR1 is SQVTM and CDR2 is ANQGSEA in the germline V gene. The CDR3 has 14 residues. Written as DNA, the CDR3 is TGCAGCGTCATAACCTCCGGAGGGGATGAAAAACTGTTTTTT. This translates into CSVITSGGDEKLFF.

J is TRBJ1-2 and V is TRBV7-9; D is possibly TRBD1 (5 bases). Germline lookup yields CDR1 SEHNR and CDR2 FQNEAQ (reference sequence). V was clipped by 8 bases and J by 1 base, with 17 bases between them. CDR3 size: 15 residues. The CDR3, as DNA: TGTGCCAGCGGGACGGATTATTTGTTTAACTATGGCTACACCTTC. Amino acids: CASGTDYLFNYGYTF.

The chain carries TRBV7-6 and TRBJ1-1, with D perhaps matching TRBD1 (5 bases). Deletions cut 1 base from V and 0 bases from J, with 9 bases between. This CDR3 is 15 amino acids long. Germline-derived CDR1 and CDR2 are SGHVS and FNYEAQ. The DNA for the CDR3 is TGTGCCAGCAGCTTAGGCGGGACGGTGAACACTGAAGCTTTCTTT. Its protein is CASSLGGTVNTEAFF.

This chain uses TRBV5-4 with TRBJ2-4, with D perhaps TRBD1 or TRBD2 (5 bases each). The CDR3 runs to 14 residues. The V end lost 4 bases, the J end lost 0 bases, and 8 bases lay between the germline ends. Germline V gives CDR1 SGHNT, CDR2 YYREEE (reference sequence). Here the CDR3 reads CASSVGTAKNIQYF. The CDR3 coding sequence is TGTGCCAGCAGCGTGGGGACAGCCAAAAACATTCAGTACTTC.

Written as DNA, the CDR3 is TGTGCCACGCGGTTAGACAGCTCTAATGAAAAACTGTTTTTT. It yields the protein CATRLDSSNEKLFF. The rearrangement links TRBV6-1 to TRBJ1-4, with a tentative D call TRBD1 (5 bases). The CDR3 is 14 amino acids. Between the trimmed V and J ends, which lost 10 bases and 3 bases, there was a span of 15 bases. Germline lookup yields CDR1 MNHNS and CDR2 SASEGT.

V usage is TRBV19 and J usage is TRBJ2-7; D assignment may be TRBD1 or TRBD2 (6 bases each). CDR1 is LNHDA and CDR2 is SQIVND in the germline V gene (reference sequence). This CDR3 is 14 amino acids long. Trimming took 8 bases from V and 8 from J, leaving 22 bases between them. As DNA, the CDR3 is TGTGCCAGTTCCTTCGGTAGGGGGGAAGGGCAGCAGTACTTC. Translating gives CASSFGRGEGQQYF.

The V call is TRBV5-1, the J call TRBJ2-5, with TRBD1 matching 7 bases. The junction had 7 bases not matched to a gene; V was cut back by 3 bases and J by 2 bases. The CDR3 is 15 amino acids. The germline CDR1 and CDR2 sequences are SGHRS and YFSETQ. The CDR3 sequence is CASSSLTGQQETQYF. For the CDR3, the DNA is TGCGCCAGCAGCTCTCTGACAGGGCAGCAAGAGACCCAGTACTTC.

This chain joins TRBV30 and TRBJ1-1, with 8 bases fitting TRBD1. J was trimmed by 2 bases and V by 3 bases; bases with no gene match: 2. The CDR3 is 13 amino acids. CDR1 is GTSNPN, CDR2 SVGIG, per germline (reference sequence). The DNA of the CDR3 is TGTGCCTGGAGGCAGGGGGCCAACACTGAAGCTTTCTTT. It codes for CAWRQGANTEAFF.

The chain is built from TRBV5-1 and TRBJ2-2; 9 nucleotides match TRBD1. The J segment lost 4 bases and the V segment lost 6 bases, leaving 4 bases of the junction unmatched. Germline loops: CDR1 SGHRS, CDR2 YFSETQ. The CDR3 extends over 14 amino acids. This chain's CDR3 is CASTLDRGTGELFF. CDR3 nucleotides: TGCGCCAGCACGTTGGACAGGGGCACCGGGGAGCTGTTTTTT.

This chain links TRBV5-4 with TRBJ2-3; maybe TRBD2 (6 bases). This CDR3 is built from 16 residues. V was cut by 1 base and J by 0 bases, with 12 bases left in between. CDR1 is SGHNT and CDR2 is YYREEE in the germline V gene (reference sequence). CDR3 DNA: TGTGCCAGCAGCTTGAGGAGCGGAGGGAGCACAGATACGCAGTATTTT. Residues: CASSLRSGGSTDTQYF.

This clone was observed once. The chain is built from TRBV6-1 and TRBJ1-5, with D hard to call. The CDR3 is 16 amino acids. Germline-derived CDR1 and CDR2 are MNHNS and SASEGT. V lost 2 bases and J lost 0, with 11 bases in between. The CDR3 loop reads CASSETPRNSNQPQHF. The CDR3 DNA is TGTGCCAGCAGTGAAACCCCAAGAAATAGCAATCAGCCCCAGCATTTT.

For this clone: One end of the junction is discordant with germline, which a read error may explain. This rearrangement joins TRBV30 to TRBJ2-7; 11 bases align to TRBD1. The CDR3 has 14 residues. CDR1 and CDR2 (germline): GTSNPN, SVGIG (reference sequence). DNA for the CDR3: TGTGCGTGGATTGACCCGGACAGGGGGCTAGAGCAGTACTTC. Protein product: CAWIDPDRGLEQYF.

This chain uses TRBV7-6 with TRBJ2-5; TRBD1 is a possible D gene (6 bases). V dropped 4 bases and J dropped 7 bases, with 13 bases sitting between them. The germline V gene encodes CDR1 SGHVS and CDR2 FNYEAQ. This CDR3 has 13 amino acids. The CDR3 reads CASSSGEIRTQYF. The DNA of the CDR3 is TGTGCCAGCAGCTCAGGGGAGATACGGACCCAGTACTTC.

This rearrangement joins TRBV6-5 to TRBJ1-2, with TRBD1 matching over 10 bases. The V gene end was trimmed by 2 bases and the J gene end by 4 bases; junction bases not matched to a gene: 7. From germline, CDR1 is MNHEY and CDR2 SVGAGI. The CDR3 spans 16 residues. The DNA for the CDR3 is TGTGCCAGCAGTTACATCCGGACAGGGGGAGGCTATGGCTACACCTTC. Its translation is CASSYIRTGGGYGYTF.

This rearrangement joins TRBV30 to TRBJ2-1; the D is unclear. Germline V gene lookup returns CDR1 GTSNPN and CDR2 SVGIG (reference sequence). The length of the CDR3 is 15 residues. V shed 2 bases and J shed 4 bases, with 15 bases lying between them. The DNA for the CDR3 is TGTGCCTGGAGTATCGACACGGTGGTTTACAATGAGCAGTTCTTC. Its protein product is CAWSIDTVVYNEQFF.

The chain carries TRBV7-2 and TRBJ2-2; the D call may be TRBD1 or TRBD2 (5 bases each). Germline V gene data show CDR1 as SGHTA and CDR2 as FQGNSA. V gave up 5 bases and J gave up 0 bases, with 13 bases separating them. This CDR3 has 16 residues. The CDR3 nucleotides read TGTGCCAGCAGCCCCTGGGACCACGCGAACACCGGGGAGCTGTTTTTT. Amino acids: CASSPWDHANTGELFF.

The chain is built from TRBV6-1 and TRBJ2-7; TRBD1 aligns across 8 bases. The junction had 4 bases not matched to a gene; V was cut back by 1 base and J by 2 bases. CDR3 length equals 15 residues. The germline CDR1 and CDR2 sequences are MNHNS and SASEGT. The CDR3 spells CASSEGGTGAYEQYF. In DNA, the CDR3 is TGTGCCAGCAGTGAAGGGGGGACAGGAGCCTACGAGCAGTACTTC.

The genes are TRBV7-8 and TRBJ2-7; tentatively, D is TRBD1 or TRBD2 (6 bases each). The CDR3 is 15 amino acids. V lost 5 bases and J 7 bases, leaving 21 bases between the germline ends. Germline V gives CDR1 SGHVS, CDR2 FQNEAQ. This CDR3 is CASSENRGASGEQYF. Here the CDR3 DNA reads TGTGCCAGCAGCGAGAATAGGGGGGCATCGGGGGAGCAGTACTTC.

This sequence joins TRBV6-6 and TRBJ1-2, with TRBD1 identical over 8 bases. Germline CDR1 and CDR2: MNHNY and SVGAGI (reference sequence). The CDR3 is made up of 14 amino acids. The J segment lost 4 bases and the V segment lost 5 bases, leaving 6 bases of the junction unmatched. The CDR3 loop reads CASSPGQGFYGYTF. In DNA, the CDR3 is TGTGCCAGCAGTCCCGGACAGGGTTTCTATGGCTACACCTTC.

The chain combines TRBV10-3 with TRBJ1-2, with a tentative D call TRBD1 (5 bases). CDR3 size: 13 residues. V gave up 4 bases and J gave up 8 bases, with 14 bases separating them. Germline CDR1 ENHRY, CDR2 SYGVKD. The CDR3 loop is CAISATGPRGYTF. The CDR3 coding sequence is TGTGCCATCAGTGCAACAGGACCAAGGGGCTACACCTTC.